The next 18 T cell receptor beta chains were all read from a single sample in a study of early T cells in non-severe SARS-CoV-2 infection. One entry per CDR3 protein, called by TCRdb with MiXCR from the 5' RACE reads. The sample includes tens of thousands of distinct CDR3 sequences, 13% of them seen just once. The material sequenced was whole blood. The receptors derive from an adult who was a healthcare worker with PCR-confirmed SARS-CoV-2 infection or an uninfected control (not recorded which).

The V call is TRBV20-1, the J call TRBJ1-1, with no clear D. The germline V and J ends were trimmed by 3 bases and 1 base, with 6 bases remaining between them. In germline, CDR1 is DFQATT, CDR2 SNEGSKA (reference sequence). This CDR3 is 12 amino acids long. DNA of the CDR3: TGCAGTGCTAGTCCAGGGAACACTGAAGCTTTCTTT. Translating it yields CSASPGNTEAFF.

The V and J genes are TRBV20-1 and TRBJ1-3, with TRBD1 identical over 9 bases. The CDR3 length is 14 residues. V shed 1 base, J shed 6 bases, and the junction held 4 bases outside the gene matches. Per germline, CDR1 DFQATT and CDR2 SNEGSKA (reference sequence). CDR3 sequence: CSARGDRDENTIYF. In DNA, the CDR3 is TGCAGTGCTAGAGGGGACAGGGATGAAAACACCATATATTTT.

This clonotype was recorded at least ten times. The CDR3 region is CAWSRRGRDTEAFF. Here the CDR3 DNA reads TGTGCCTGGAGTCGCAGGGGCAGAGACACTGAAGCTTTCTTT. The rearrangement uses TRBV30 and TRBJ1-1; the D gene is possibly TRBD1 (6 bases). Germline V lookup: CDR1 GTSNPN, CDR2 SVGIG (reference sequence). Trimming removed 2 bases from V and 3 bases from J, with 13 bases in between. This CDR3 contains 14 residues.

V usage is TRBV2 and J usage is TRBJ2-5, with D possibly matching TRBD2 (5 bases). Trimming pared 2 bases from V and 10 bases from J, leaving 11 bases between. The CDR3 consists of 12 residues. Germline V lookup: CDR1 SNHLY, CDR2 FYNNEI. The CDR3 loop reads CASSENPGDQYF. The DNA for the CDR3 is TGTGCCAGCAGTGAAAACCCCGGGGACCAGTACTTC.

In its sample, this clonotype was seen many times. The chain links TRBV13 to TRBJ1-1; D gene unclear. The CDR3 is made up of 14 amino acids. V was clipped by 1 base and J by 1 base, with 7 bases between them. CDR1 is PRHDT, CDR2 FYEKMQ, per germline (reference sequence). For the CDR3, the DNA is TGTGCCAGCAGCTTAGAGCAGCAGAACACTGAAGCTTTCTTT. Protein product: CASSLEQQNTEAFF.

This clonotype showed up many times. The chain links TRBV5-6 to TRBJ1-2, with D unresolved. Per germline, CDR1 SGHDT and CDR2 YYEEEE. There are 13 residues in the CDR3. V was cut by 0 bases and J by 1 base, with 4 bases left in between. The CDR3 bases are TGTGCCAGCAGCTTGGCCGTTAACTATGGCTACACCTTC. Amino acid sequence: CASSLAVNYGYTF. The entire variable domain, with the rest obtained from reference TRBV5-6 and TRBJ1-2, is as follows: DAGVTQSPTHLIKTRGQQVTLRCSPKSGHDTVSWYQQALGQGPQFIFQYYEEEERQRGNFPDRFSGHQFPNYSSELNVNALLLGDSALYLCASSLAVNYGYTFGSGTRLTVV.

This clonotype was counted at least ten times. V and J are TRBV5-5 and TRBJ1-1; TRBD1 matches at 8 bases. The CDR3 extends over 16 amino acids. Germline V lookup: CDR1 SGHKS, CDR2 YYEKEE (reference sequence). The V and J ends lost 5 bases and 5 bases, in that order; junction bases with no gene match: 14. CDR3 DNA sequence: TGTGCCAGCAGTTCACCTATCCAGGGGGCGCGAACTGAAGCTTTCTTT. It is translated as CASSSPIQGARTEAFF.

This clonotype was seen many times. The chain links TRBV6-6 to TRBJ2-3; the D gene could be TRBD1 or TRBD2 (5 bases each). V was cut by 0 bases and J by 3 bases, with 16 bases left in between. The CDR3 covers 17 residues. Germline CDR1 and CDR2: MNHNY and SVGAGI (reference sequence). The chain's CDR3 is CASSYSASGGRTDTQYF. CDR3 nucleotide sequence: TGTGCCAGCAGTTACTCTGCAAGTGGGGGAAGGACAGATACGCAGTATTTT.

This clonotype was seen a few times. The rearrangement uses TRBV7-9 and TRBJ2-1; D unclear. Germline V gene data show CDR1 as SEHNR and CDR2 as FQNEAQ (reference sequence). Trimming shortened V by 5 bases and J by 0 bases, and 14 bases separated the two germline ends. The CDR3 runs to 16 residues. The CDR3 is CASSPTGFSSYNEQFF. Written as DNA, the CDR3 is TGTGCCAGCAGCCCCACGGGTTTTAGCTCCTACAATGAGCAGTTCTTC.

This clonotype showed up just a few times. The rearrangement links TRBV27 to TRBJ1-4; D is unclear. V was pared by 5 bases and J by 4 bases, with 14 bases between. Per the germline V gene, CDR1 is MNHEY and CDR2 is SMNVEV (reference sequence). The CDR3 is made up of 15 amino acids. The CDR3 protein is CASSLRGWGNEKLFF. The DNA for the CDR3 is TGTGCCAGCAGTCTCCGTGGGTGGGGTAATGAAAAACTGTTTTTT. Full variable domain (missing parts from reference TRBV27 and TRBJ1-4): EAQVTQNPRYLITVTGKKLTVTCSQNMNHEYMSWYRQDPGLGLRQIYYSMNVEVTDKGDVPEGYKVSRKEKRNFPLILESPSPNQTSLYFCASSLRGWGNEKLFFGSGTQLSVL.

This clonotype was observed at least ten times. The chain combines TRBV28 with TRBJ2-3, with D maybe TRBD2 (6 bases). The V end was cut by 7 bases, the J end by 2 bases, with 13 bases between. The CDR3 runs 14 residues. Germline-derived CDR1 and CDR2 are MDHEN and SYDVKM. The CDR3, as DNA: TGTGCCAGCATAGAGGGAGGTTTCACAGATACGCAGTATTTT. Translated, it gives CASIEGGFTDTQYF.

This clonotype was counted only a few times. The CDR3 nucleotides read TGTGCCAGCAGAAGACAGGGATTCACTGAAGCTTTCTTT. Protein sequence: CASRRQGFTEAFF. The chain carries TRBV6-5 and TRBJ1-1; 7 bases fit TRBD1. Germline-derived CDR1 and CDR2 are MNHEY and SVGAGI. The CDR3 runs 13 residues. The V segment lost 6 bases and the J segment 4 bases; nucleotides outside the gene matches: 5.

This chain joins TRBV29-1 and TRBJ2-7, with 7 bases that match TRBD1. Germline-derived CDR1 and CDR2 are SQVTM and ANQGSEA. This CDR3 spans 14 amino acids. V lost 6 bases, J lost 6 bases, and 14 bases stayed unmatched. Written as DNA, the CDR3 is TGCAGCGTCCACCAGACAGGGTCTAACTCCGAGCAGTACTTC. Its protein is CSVHQTGSNSEQYF.

The chain links TRBV7-9 to TRBJ1-2; D is unclear. Germline assignment: CDR1 SEHNR and CDR2 FQNEAQ (reference sequence). The V end was cut by 4 bases, the J end by 1 base, with 4 bases between. This CDR3 contains 12 residues. This CDR3 reads CASSSVNYGYTF. The CDR3 nucleotides read TGTGCCAGCAGCTCGGTTAACTATGGCTACACCTTC.

This clonotype was counted a few times. This chain joins TRBV4-1 and TRBJ1-5; tentatively, D is TRBD1 (5 bases). This CDR3 contains 17 residues. V shed 1 base and J shed 1 base, with 14 bases lying between them. The germline V gene encodes CDR1 MGHRA and CDR2 YSYEKL. CDR3 protein: CASSQVVRGRSNQPQHF. The DNA of the CDR3 is TGCGCCAGCAGCCAAGTTGTTAGGGGTCGGAGCAATCAGCCCCAGCATTTT.

There are many counts of this clonotype. V is TRBV3-1 and J is TRBJ2-1; 7 nucleotides line up with TRBD2. Germline V lookup: CDR1 LGHDT, CDR2 YNNKEL (reference sequence). J lost 0 bases, V lost 3 bases, and 8 bases had no gene match. The CDR3 is made up of 17 amino acids. CDR3 in amino acids: CASSQDPIAGSYNEQFF. The CDR3 DNA follows: TGTGCCAGCAGCCAGGACCCGATAGCGGGCTCCTACAATGAGCAGTTCTTC.

This clonotype came up a few times. The chain recombines TRBV29-1 with TRBJ2-7; the match to TRBD2 covers 7 bases. The V and J ends lost 7 bases and 0 bases, in that order; junction bases with no gene match: 6. The CDR3 is 13 residues long. Germline CDR1 reads SQVTM; CDR2 reads ANQGSEA. CDR3 loop: CSANSGPSYEQYF. In nucleotides, the CDR3 is TGCAGCGCCAATAGCGGGCCCTCCTACGAGCAGTACTTC.

There are many counts of this clonotype. CDR3 bases: TGCGCCAGCAGCCCTAGCGGGGGTTACGAGCAGTACTTC. This translates into CASSPSGGYEQYF. This chain links TRBV5-1 with TRBJ2-7; TRBD2 aligns across 10 bases. The CDR3 extends over 13 amino acids. V trimming: 4 bases; J trimming: 4 bases; junction bases outside the gene matches: 2. Germline CDR1 is SGHRS and CDR2 is YFSETQ.